Each of the 17 T cell receptor beta chains below was sequenced from the same sample in a study of blood T cells in healthy people across ages. A second 7 to 11 cycle PCR used barcoded and J-beta primers. MiXCR was run by TCRdb on the 5' RACE reads, yielding one entry per CDR3 protein. This table holds about 1,600,000 distinct CDR3 sequences, 40% to 50% found once. Sequencing used blood. The receptor source for this set is a woman aged 18-29 years in good health.

This clonotype was counted between two and nine times. V and J are TRBV7-9 and TRBJ2-7, with 10 nucleotides matching TRBD1. The ends lost 3 bases at V and 2 bases at J; junction bases unmatched: 4. Germline V CDR1 and CDR2: SEHNR, FQNEAQ (reference sequence). This CDR3 is 15 amino acids long. Here the CDR3 reads CASSFGDRGPYEQYF. The CDR3 bases are TGTGCCAGCAGCTTCGGGGACAGGGGACCCTACGAGCAGTACTTC.

This sequence joins TRBV27 and TRBJ1-3, with D tentatively TRBD1 (5 bases). The CDR3 contains 18 residues. V gave up 0 bases and J gave up 1 base, with 16 bases separating them. CDR1 is MNHEY, CDR2 SMNVEV, per germline (reference sequence). The CDR3 sequence is CASSLSRSKGKSGNTIYF. Here the CDR3 DNA reads TGTGCCAGCAGTTTATCCAGGTCTAAGGGGAAATCTGGAAACACCATATATTTT.

There are a few counts of this clonotype. The chain combines TRBV27 with TRBJ1-1; D is undetermined. V shed 6 bases and J shed 1 base, with 15 bases lying between them. From germline, CDR1 is MNHEY and CDR2 SMNVEV (reference sequence). This CDR3 region has 15 residues. As DNA, the CDR3 is TGTGCCAGCAGCGTTCGGGGATCCCGGAACACTGAAGCTTTCTTT. Its translation is CASSVRGSRNTEAFF.

The CDR3 nucleotides are TGTGCCAGCAGCCAAGGACTAGTGGCTAACACAGATACGCAGTATTTT. Residues: CASSQGLVANTDTQYF. The chain employs TRBV3-1 and TRBJ2-3, with D possibly matching TRBD2 (6 bases). Deletions cut 1 base from V and 2 bases from J, with 13 bases between. Germline V CDR1 and CDR2: LGHDT, YNNKEL (reference sequence). CDR3 length equals 16 residues.

The table lists this clonotype with a count of one. This may be a read error, as it is one base from a much larger clone. The V and J genes are TRBV5-5 and TRBJ2-5, with 10 bases that match TRBD1. The DNA end is more similar to TRBJ2-7, so the J call may be wrong. Germline-derived CDR1 and CDR2 are SGHKS and YYEKEE (reference sequence). The CDR3 is 15 amino acids. For the CDR3, the DNA is TGTGCCAGCAGCTGCCGGGACAGGGGAACCTACGAGCAGTACTTC. It codes for CASSCRDRGTYEQYF.

This clonotype was counted only a few times. The chain couples TRBV7-9 to TRBJ1-1; D ambiguous. Trimming took off 1 base at V and 1 base at J, with 16 bases between the two ends. The germline V gene has CDR1 SEHNR and CDR2 FQNEAQ (reference sequence). This CDR3 region has 17 residues. DNA for the CDR3: TGTGCCAGCAGCTTAGATTTGCCGAACATTCGGAACACTGAAGCTTTCTTT. Translation: CASSLDLPNIRNTEAFF.

The V call is TRBV5-1, the J call TRBJ2-1; 12 nucleotides match TRBD2. CDR1 SGHRS and CDR2 YFSETQ come from the germline V gene. Trimming cost V 3 bases and J 7 bases; bases outside gene matches: 8. This CDR3 region has 16 residues. The CDR3 coding sequence is TGCGCCAGCAGCTGGCGACTAGCGGGAGACGGGAATGAGCAGTTCTTC. This codes for CASSWRLAGDGNEQFF. Full variable domain (missing parts from reference TRBV5-1 and TRBJ2-1): KAGVTQTPRYLIKTRGQQVTLSCSPISGHRSVSWYQQTPGQGLQFLFEYFSETQRNKGNFPGRFSGRQFSNSRSEMNVSTLELGDSALYLCASSWRLAGDGNEQFFGPGTRLTVL.

In this sample, this clonotype turned up a few times. The chain couples TRBV6-1 to TRBJ1-2; D not certain. The germline V gene encodes CDR1 MNHNS and CDR2 SASEGT. Trimming cost V 1 base and J 4 bases, with 7 bases left between them. The CDR3 has 13 residues. CDR3: CASSEVGTYGYTF. The CDR3 DNA sequence: TGTGCCAGCAGTGAAGTCGGAACCTATGGCTACACCTTC.

This clonotype was counted between two and nine times. J is TRBJ2-7 and V is TRBV5-1; D might be TRBD1 (5 bases). This CDR3 is 13 amino acids long. V was pared by 3 bases and J by 2 bases, with 9 bases between. Germline assignment: CDR1 SGHRS and CDR2 YFSETQ. The CDR3 here is CASSCGRAYEQYF. The CDR3 nucleotides read TGCGCCAGCAGCTGTGGCAGGGCCTACGAGCAGTACTTC. The full variable domain, with the rest looked up from reference TRBV5-1 and TRBJ2-7, is KAGVTQTPRYLIKTRGQQVTLSCSPISGHRSVSWYQQTPGQGLQFLFEYFSETQRNKGNFPGRFSGRQFSNSRSEMNVSTLELGDSALYLCASSCGRAYEQYFGPGTRLTVT.

This clonotype was detected a few times. The DNA of the CDR3 is TGCAGTGCGGAACGGACCTCGAAAGAGACCCAGTACTTC. Translation: CSAERTSKETQYF. V is TRBV20-1 and J is TRBJ2-5; D unresolved. Germline V gene lookup returns CDR1 DFQATT and CDR2 SNEGSKA (reference sequence). The CDR3 has 13 residues. Trimming cost V 6 bases and J 3 bases, with 14 bases left between them.

The chain joins TRBV7-2 to TRBJ2-7; 12 bases line up with TRBD2. The CDR3 extends over 15 amino acids. Losses at the gene ends were 5 bases for V and 4 bases for J; bases not matched to a gene: 6. CDR1 is SGHTA, CDR2 FQGNSA, per germline. CDR3 bases: TGTGCCAGCAGCCCTGTGACTAGCGGGAGTTACGAGCAGTACTTC. This translates into CASSPVTSGSYEQYF.

The chain joins TRBV5-1 to TRBJ2-3; perhaps TRBD2 as D (6 bases). Looked up from germline, CDR1 is SGHRS and CDR2 is YFSETQ. The CDR3 loop spans 15 amino acids. The ends were cut back, 4 bases at V and 2 bases at J, with 14 bases in the middle. CDR3 sequence (DNA): TGCGCCAGCAGCGCCGGGACTGACTACACAGATACGCAGTATTTT. Amino acids: CASSAGTDYTDTQYF.

The rearrangement uses TRBV5-1 and TRBJ2-1; D is uncertain. The CDR3 extends over 15 amino acids. Germline V gene data show CDR1 as SGHRS and CDR2 as YFSETQ. V lost 6 bases and J 0 bases, leaving 13 bases between the germline ends. CDR3 sequence: CASKASATSYNEQFF. The CDR3 coding sequence is TGCGCCAGCAAAGCGTCAGCGACCTCCTACAATGAGCAGTTCTTC.

The chain carries TRBV7-9 and TRBJ1-1; maybe TRBD1 (6 bases). V lost 5 bases, J lost 4 bases, and 17 bases lay in between. The CDR3 runs to 15 residues. Looked up from germline, CDR1 is SEHNR and CDR2 is FQNEAQ (reference sequence). The CDR3 DNA reads TGTGCCAGCAGCGAGGGACAAATGTTCGCCACTGAAGCTTTCTTT. Translating it yields CASSEGQMFATEAFF.

This clonotype came up once. The chain recombines TRBV5-1 with TRBJ2-5, with 14 nucleotides matching TRBD2. There are 16 residues in the CDR3. Germline assignment: CDR1 SGHRS and CDR2 YFSETQ. J lost 5 bases, V lost 0 bases, and 3 bases had no gene match. The chain's CDR3 is CASSLEGLAGVETQYF. Written as DNA, the CDR3 is TGCGCCAGCAGCTTGGAGGGACTAGCGGGGGTGGAGACCCAGTACTTC.

V usage is TRBV7-2 and J usage is TRBJ2-5; a possible D gene is TRBD2 (5 bases). Germline V gene lookup returns CDR1 SGHTA and CDR2 FQGNSA. The CDR3 is made up of 12 amino acids. Trimming removed 1 base at V and 11 bases at J, with 11 bases between. The CDR3 DNA sequence: TGTGCCAGCAGCTTAGATGACTATACACAGTACTTC. This gives the protein CASSLDDYTQYF.

V gene TRBV3-1 combines with J gene TRBJ2-3; TRBD2 matches 10 bases. The germline V gene encodes CDR1 LGHDT and CDR2 YNNKEL (reference sequence). The V and J ends lost 8 bases and 2 bases, in that order; junction bases with no gene match: 10. This CDR3 is built from 16 residues. The CDR3 nucleotides read TGTGCCAGCTGGTCCTCTCTAGCGGGGGCCACAGATACGCAGTATTTT. This codes for CASWSSLAGATDTQYF.